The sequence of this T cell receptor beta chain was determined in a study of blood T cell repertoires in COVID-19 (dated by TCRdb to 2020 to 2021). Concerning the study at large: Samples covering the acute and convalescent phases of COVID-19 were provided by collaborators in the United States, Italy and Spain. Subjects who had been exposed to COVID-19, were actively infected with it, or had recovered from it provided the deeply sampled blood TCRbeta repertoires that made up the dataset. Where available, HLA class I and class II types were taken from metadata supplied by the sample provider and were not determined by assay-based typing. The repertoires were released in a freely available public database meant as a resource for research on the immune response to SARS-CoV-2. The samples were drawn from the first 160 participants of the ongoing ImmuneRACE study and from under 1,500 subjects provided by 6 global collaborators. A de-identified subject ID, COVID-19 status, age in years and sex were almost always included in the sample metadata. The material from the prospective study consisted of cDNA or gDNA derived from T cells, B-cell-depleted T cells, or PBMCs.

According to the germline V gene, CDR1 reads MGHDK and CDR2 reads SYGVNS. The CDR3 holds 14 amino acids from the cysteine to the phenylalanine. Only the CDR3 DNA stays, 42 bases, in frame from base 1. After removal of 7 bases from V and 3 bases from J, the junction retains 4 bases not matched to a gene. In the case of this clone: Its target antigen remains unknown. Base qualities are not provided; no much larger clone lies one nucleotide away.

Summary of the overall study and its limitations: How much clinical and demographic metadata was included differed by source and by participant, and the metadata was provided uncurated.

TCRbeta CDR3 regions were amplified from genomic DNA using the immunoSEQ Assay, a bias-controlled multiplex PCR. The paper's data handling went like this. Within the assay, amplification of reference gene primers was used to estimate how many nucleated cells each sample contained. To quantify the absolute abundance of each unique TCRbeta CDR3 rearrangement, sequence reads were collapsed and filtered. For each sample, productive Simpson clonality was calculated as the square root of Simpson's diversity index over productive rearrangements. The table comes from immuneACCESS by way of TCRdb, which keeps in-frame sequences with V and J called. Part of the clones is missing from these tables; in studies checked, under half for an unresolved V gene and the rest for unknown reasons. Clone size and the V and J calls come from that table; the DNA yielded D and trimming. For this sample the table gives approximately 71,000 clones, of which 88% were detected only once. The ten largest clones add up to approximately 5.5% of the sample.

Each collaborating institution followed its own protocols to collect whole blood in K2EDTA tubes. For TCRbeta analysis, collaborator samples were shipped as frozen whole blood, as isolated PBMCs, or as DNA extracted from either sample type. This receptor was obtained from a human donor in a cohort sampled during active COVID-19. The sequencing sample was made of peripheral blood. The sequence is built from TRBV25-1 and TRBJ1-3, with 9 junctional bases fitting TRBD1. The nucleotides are TGTGCCAGCACCCCGGACAGGGGTGGAAACACCATATATTTT. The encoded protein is CASTPDRGGNTIYF. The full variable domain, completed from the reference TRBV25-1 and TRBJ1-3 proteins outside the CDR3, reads EADIYQTPRYLVIGTGKKITLECSQTMGHDKMYWYQQDPGMELHLIHYSYGVNSTEKGDLSSESTVSRIRTEHFPLTLESARPSHTSQYLCASTPDRGGNTIYFGEGSWLTVV.